A selection of T cell receptor beta chains follows, all from one sample in a study of T cell responses to AZD1222 COVID-19 vaccine. Sequencing was performed with immunoSEQ multiplex PCR; in TCRdb, only in-frame clones are kept and a portion is missing. Among more than 150,000 clones listed, around 89% were seen once. The sample here was peripheral blood, taken on day 0 of AZD1222 vaccination. These receptors all come from an adult in good health. CDR3s include the opening cysteine and the closing phenylalanine or tryptophan.

>TRBJ2-7|TRBV3-1/TRBV3-2
CASSQERAQYF
>TRBJ2-7|TRBV18
CASSPRASGASYEQYF
>TRBJ1-2|TRBV6-5
CASRQPDGDYGYTF
>TRBJ2-5|TRBV28
CASISGAYQETQYF
>TRBJ1-5|TRBV12-3/TRBV12-4
CASSFRGNQPQHF
>TRBJ2-7|TRBV10-1
CASSQNSYEQYF
>TRBJ1-2|TRBV29-1
CSVPSLGGGYTF
>TRBJ1-5|TRBV24-1
CATSDSGGDSWDQPQHF
>TRBJ1-5|TRBV28
CASSSRQAISNQPQHF
>TRBJ1-5|TRBV10-3
CAIGQAVDNQPQHF
>TRBJ2-3|TRBV6-5
CASRPGLAGADTQYF
>TRBJ1-2|TRBV6-5
CASRQLEGARYGYTF
>TRBJ1-2|TRBV7-9
CASSLGGVPKERGYTF
>TRBJ2-1|TRBV28
CASRGSDRDNEQFF
>TRBJ1-6|TRBV23-1
CARTGGAGRHNSPLHF
>TRBJ1-1|TRBV28
CASSGQGNTEAFF
>TRBJ1-2|TRBV6-5
CASSTTPDRGPGYTF
>TRBJ2-1|TRBV25-1
CASSDEGGRYNEQFF
>TRBJ1-2|TRBV28
CASKSWSGNYGYTF
>TRBJ2-5|TRBV4-1
CASSQEVLVGTQYF
>TRBJ2-1|TRBV5-1
CASSLGLQGGSNEQFF
>TRBJ1-2|TRBV7-9
CASSSVRGGYTF
>TRBJ2-1|TRBV30
CAWNRRLYNEQFF